Listed below are T cell receptor beta chains from one sample, sequenced in a study of siplizumab effects on memory and regulatory T cells. Some clones are missing from TCRdb's copy, which holds only in-frame ones; the method was immunoSEQ multiplex PCR. Of about 110,000 clones listed, just over 90% are singletons. The specimen was Tregs sorted from blood. Receptors were obtained from a human donor in good health. The CDR3 runs from the conserved cysteine through the conserved F or W. D genes are given only for firm matches.

TRBV15 TRBD2 CATSRDLATGTSGYNEQFF
TRBV2 . CASSDRGSLADTQYF
TRBV7-8 . CAANRDSSYNEQFF
TRBV5-4 . CASSLGNQPQHF
TRBV5-1 . CASSGIGLIYTF
TRBV28 . CASSFGNQPQHF
TRBV29-1 TRBD1 CSVEDWGQGAYEQYF
TRBV11-3 . CASSPGHKGPGEQFF
TRBV14 . CASSQHWEGGYTF
TRBV6-5 . CASSPSLPPHYGYTF
TRBV7-6 . CASSLEAGSSYEQYF
TRBV19 . CAVPQGFTEAFF
TRBV7-6 . CASSPNSYEQYF
TRBV6-1 . CASGGTHGEQYF
TRBV29-1 . CSVEGEGGQETQYF
TRBV19 . CASSTRQFNQPQHF
TRBV6-4 TRBD1 CASRRTGEGGETQYF
TRBV19 . CASSISSNQPQHF
TRBV19 TRBD1 CASTRRSGTAKEKLFF
TRBV14 TRBD1 CASSLMGQGAHEQYF
TRBV6-5 . CAIQGTHTGELFF
TRBV11-3 . CASSLGGTLGNEQFF
TRBV7-4 TRBD1 CASSLGGQVYNQPQHF
TRBV7-9 TRBD1 CASSSQTGYAFF
TRBV6-5 TRBD2 CASSSPLAGDDTQYF
TRBV5-1 . CASSLGTLTGRYEQYF
TRBV11-3 TRBD1 CASSLTGTGSYNEQFF
TRBV11-1 TRBD1 CASSLWGDRGLETQYF
TRBV5-1 TRBD2 CASSYQAGGTDTQYF
TRBV10-2 TRBD2 CASSESGRTWRSAYEQYF
TRBV5-4 TRBD2 CASSTSAGYVSTDTQYF
TRBV5-6 . CASSLVLNQGGTGELFF
TRBV6-1 . CASSLTGWKTGEQFF
TRBV18 . CASSLQDAKGYTF
TRBV5-1 TRBD2 CASSPGTSGMNEQFF
TRBV27 . CASSSRDILGGTEAFF
TRBV5-1 . CASSLSSGAPSYEQYF
TRBV19 TRBD1 CASSAGTAYSNTEAFF
TRBV5-1 . CASRSGGSLPQYF
TRBV6-1 . CASSEAGAGETQYF
TRBV19 TRBD1 CASSAQGDNSPLHF
TRBV5-1 . CASSLPSIGGYTF
TRBV5-1 . CASSFDGMNTEAFF
TRBV6-1 TRBD1 CASSYDRGGGQPQHF
TRBV7-9 . CASSLDGSSEAFF
TRBV10-1 TRBD2 CASSRRLAGDGADTQYF
TRBV6-5 . CASSYSFGGTGELFF
TRBV15 . CATSRGRLTGHQPQHF
TRBV7-3 . CASSSRVEGLFVPYNEQFF
TRBV27 . CASSLSGRLSTDTQYF
TRBV15 . CATSRDLTGRPNEKLFF
TRBV7-8 . CASSLVPPPGSGPTDTQYF
TRBV5-1 . CASSSVNTEAFF